These T cell receptor beta chains were read from a single sample in a study of read filtering for tumor transcriptome and immune sequencing. Each CDR3 protein gets one entry after TCRdb re-called the reads with MiXCR. The sample shows 75,000 to 95,000 distinct CDR3 sequences, about 12% of them seen only once. Sequences were obtained from a population of CD138-negative cells sorted from bone marrow. These receptors were collected from a donor at least 40 years old with multiple myeloma. Both conserved end residues are part of each CDR3. Each record gives: D gene, V gene, J gene, clone size, CDR3 DNA, CDR3 protein. A D gene is named only where the DNA matches it firmly. Expanded clones are given a class, and other clones once, few, many or no size at all.

>.|TRBV12-3/TRBV12-4|TRBJ1-1|many
TGTGCCAGCAGTCCCAGGGACGGGACTGAAGCTTTCTTT
CASSPRDGTEAFF
>TRBD2|TRBV5-1|TRBJ2-1|many
TGCGCCAGCAGCTCAACTAGCGGGGGCTCCTACAATGAGCAGTTCTTC
CASSSTSGGSYNEQFF
>.|TRBV20-1|TRBJ2-1|many
TGCAGTGCTACCCAGGGTCGGCGGGGCAACAATGAGCAGTTCTTC
CSATQGRRGNNEQFF
>.|TRBV20-1|TRBJ2-7|many
TGCAGTGCTAATATGGGGGGCGCGTTGGACGAGCAGTACTTC
CSANMGGALDEQYF
>.|TRBV5-1|TRBJ2-5|.
TGCGCGAGCAGCTTGGGGGCTACCGGCAGTCAAGAGACCCAGCACTTC
CASSLGATGSQETQHF
>.|TRBV7-9|TRBJ2-1|many
TGTGCCAGCAGCTTAGCGACCGTAAATGAGCAGTTCTTC
CASSLATVNEQFF
>.|TRBV20-1|TRBJ1-1|many
TGCAGTGCTAAGGGGTCCATGGGGGGCACTGAAGCTTTCTTT
CSAKGSMGGTEAFF
>TRBD2|TRBV10-3|TRBJ2-1|few
TGTGCCATCAACGAACCGGGACTAGCGGGAGGCCTTTACAGTGAGCAGTTCTTC
CAINEPGLAGGLYSEQFF
>.|TRBV5-1|TRBJ2-5|many
TGCGCCAGCAGCTTGGACCCAGGGGCCCAAGAGACCCAGTACTTC
CASSLDPGAQETQYF
>.|TRBV7-3|TRBJ2-5|many
TGTGCCAGCAGCTTAAAATTGGGAGAGACCCAGTACTTC
CASSLKLGETQYF
>.|TRBV5-1|TRBJ1-3|.
TGCGCCAGCAGCATTGACAGTGGAACTGGAAACACCATATATTTT
CASSIDSGTGNTIYF
>.|TRBV10-3|TRBJ2-7|many
TGTGCCATCAGTGAGTCGTGGGCTTCTTCGCCTTACTCCTACGAGCAGTACTTC
CAISESWASSPYSYEQYF
>TRBD1|TRBV20-1|TRBJ2-3|many
TGCAGTGCTAGAGGGGGGACAGGTGGTGGAGATACGCAGTATTTT
CSARGGTGGGDTQYF